The TCR beta chain described here comes from a study of patients and donors after allogeneic stem cell transplantation. V lost 1 base and J 4 bases, leaving 13 bases between the germline ends. The CDR3 loop spans 15 amino acids. Looked up from germline, CDR1 is MGHDK and CDR2 is SYGVNS. This clonotype has only a few counts. MiXCR, run by TCRdb on the RT-PCR reads, gives a single entry per CDR3 protein. The sample consists of about 960,000 distinct CDR3 sequences, roughly 17% of them appearing once. V and J are TRBV25-1 and TRBJ1-1; TRBD1 might be the D (6 bases). Sequencing input: blood, either unsorted or a sorted T cell fraction (not recorded which). The source of this sequence is a human donor who was either an allogeneic HSCT recipient or a stem cell or donor lymphocyte infusion donor (not recorded which). It is not recorded whose cells these are; they may come from a transplant donor. Here the CDR3 reads CASSEFGGLGTEAFF. In DNA form, the CDR3 reads TGTGCCAGCAGTGAATTCGGGGGCTTGGGCACTGAAGCTTTCTTT.